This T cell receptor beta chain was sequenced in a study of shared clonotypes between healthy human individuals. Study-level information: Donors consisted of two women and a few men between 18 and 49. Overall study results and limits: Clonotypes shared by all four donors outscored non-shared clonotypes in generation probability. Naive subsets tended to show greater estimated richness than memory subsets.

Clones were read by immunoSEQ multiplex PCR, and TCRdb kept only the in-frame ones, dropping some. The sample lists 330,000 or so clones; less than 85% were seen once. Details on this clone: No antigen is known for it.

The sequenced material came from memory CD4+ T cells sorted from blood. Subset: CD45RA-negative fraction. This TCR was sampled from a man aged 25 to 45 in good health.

CDR3 in DNA: TGTGCCAGCAGCTTAACAAGGACTGAAGCTTTCTTT. Its translation is CASSLTRTEAFF. V usage is TRBV5-6 and J usage is TRBJ1-1, with unresolved D. Germline V lookup: CDR1 SGHDT, CDR2 YYEEEE. The V gene lost 2 bases and the J gene lost 5 bases, with 7 bases spanning the gap. The CDR3 consists of 12 residues. Complete variable domain (other parts from reference TRBV5-6 and TRBJ1-1): DAGVTQSPTHLIKTRGQQVTLRCSPKSGHDTVSWYQQALGQGPQFIFQYYEEEERQRGNFPDRFSGHQFPNYSSELNVNALLLGDSALYLCASSLTRTEAFFGQGTRLTVV.